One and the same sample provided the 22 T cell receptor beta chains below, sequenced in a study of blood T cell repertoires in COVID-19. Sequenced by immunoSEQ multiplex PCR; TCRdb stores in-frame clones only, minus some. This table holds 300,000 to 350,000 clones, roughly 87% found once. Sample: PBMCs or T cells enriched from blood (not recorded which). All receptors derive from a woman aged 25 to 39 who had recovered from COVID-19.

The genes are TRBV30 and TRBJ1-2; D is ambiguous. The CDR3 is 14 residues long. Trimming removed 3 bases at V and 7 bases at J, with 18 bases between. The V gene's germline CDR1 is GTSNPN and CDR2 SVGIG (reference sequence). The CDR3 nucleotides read TGTGCCTGGAGCCTCGTTGGTCCGGAGAGTGGCTACACCTTC. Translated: CAWSLVGPESGYTF.

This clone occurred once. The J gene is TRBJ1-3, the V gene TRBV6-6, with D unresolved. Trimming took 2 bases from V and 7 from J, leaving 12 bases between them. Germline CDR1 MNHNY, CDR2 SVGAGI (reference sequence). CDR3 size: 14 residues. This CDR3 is CASSYGETWNTIYF. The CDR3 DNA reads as TGTGCCAGCAGTTACGGGGAGACTTGGAACACCATATATTTT.

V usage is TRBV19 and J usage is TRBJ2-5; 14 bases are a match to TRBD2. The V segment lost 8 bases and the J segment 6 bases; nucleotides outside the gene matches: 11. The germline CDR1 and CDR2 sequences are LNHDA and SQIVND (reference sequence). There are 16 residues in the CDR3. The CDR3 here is CASGTPGTSGGKTQYF. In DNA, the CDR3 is TGTGCCAGTGGGACGCCGGGGACTAGCGGGGGAAAGACCCAGTACTTC.

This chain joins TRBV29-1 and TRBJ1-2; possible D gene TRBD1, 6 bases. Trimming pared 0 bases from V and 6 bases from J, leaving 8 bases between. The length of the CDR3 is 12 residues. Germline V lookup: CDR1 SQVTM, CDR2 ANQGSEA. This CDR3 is CSVEDPGDGYTF. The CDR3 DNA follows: TGCAGCGTTGAAGATCCAGGGGATGGCTACACCTTC. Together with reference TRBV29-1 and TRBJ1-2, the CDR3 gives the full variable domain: SAVISQKPSRDICQRGTSLTIQCQVDSQVTMMFWYRQQPGQSLTLIATANQGSEATYESGFVIDKFPISRPNLTFSTLTVSNMSPEDSSIYLCSVEDPGDGYTFGSGTRLTVV.

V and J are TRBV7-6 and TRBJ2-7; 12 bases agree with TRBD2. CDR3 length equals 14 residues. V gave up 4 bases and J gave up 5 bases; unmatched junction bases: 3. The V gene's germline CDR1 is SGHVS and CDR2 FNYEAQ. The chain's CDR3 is CASSSSGGDDEQYF. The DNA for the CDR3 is TGTGCCAGCAGCTCTAGCGGGGGGGATGACGAGCAGTACTTC.

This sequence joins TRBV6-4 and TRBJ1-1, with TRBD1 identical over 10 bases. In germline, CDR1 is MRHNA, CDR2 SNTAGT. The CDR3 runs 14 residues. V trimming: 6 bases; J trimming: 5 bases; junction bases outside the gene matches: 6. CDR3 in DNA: TGTGCCAGCAGGGAAGACAGGGGGCATACTGAAGCTTTCTTT. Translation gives CASREDRGHTEAFF.

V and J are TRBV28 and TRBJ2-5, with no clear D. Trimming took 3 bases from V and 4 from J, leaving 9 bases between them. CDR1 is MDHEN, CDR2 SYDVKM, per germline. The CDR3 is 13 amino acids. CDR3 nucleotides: TGTGCCAGCAGTTTTAGAGCCCGAGAGACCCAGTACTTC. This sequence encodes CASSFRARETQYF.

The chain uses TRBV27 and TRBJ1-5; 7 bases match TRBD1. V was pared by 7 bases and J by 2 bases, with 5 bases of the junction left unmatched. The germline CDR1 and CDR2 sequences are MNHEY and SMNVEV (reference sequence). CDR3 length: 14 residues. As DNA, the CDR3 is TGTGCCAGCAAACAGGGGTGGGGCAATCAGCCCCAGCATTTT. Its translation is CASKQGWGNQPQHF.

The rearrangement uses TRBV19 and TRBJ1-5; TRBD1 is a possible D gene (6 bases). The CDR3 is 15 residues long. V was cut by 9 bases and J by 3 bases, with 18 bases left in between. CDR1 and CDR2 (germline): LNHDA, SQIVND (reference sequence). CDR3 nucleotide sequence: TGTGCCAGCAACTTAGACAGGTCCGTCAATCAGCCCCAGCATTTT. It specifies CASNLDRSVNQPQHF.

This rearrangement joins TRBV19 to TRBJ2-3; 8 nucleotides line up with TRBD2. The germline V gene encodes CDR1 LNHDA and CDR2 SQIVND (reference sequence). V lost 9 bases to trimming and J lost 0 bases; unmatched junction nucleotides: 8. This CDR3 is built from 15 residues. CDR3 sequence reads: CASRLSGVSTDTQYF. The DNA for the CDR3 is TGTGCCAGCCGCCTTAGCGGGGTTAGCACAGATACGCAGTATTTT.

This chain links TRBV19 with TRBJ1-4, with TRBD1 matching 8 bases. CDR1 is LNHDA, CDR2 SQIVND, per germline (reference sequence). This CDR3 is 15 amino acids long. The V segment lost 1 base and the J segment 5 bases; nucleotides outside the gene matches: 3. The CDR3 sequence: CASSIGTGWNEKLFF. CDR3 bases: TGTGCCAGTAGTATAGGGACAGGGTGGAATGAAAAACTGTTTTTT.

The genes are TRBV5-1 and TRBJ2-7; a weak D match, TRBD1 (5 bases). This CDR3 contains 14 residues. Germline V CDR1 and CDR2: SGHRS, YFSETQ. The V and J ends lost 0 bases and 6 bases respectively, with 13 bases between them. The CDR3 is CASSLAQGWFEQYF. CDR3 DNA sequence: TGCGCCAGCAGCTTGGCCCAGGGTTGGTTCGAGCAGTACTTC. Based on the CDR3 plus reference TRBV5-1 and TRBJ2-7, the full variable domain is KAGVTQTPRYLIKTRGQQVTLSCSPISGHRSVSWYQQTPGQGLQFLFEYFSETQRNKGNFPGRFSGRQFSNSRSEMNVSTLELGDSALYLCASSLAQGWFEQYFGPGTRLTVT.

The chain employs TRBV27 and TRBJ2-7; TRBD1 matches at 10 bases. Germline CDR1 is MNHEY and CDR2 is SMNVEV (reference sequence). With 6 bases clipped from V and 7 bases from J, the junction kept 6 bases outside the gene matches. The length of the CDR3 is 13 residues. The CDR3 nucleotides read TGTGCCAGCAGGGGACAGGGGTTTGGGGAGCAGTACTTC. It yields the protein CASRGQGFGEQYF.

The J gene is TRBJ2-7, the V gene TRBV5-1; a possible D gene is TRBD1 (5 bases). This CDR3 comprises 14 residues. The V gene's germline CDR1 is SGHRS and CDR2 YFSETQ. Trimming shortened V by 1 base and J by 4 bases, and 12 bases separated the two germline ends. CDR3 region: CASSLRQGAYEQYF. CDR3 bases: TGCGCCAGCAGCTTGAGGCAAGGGGCTTACGAGCAGTACTTC. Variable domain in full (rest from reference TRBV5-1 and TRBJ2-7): KAGVTQTPRYLIKTRGQQVTLSCSPISGHRSVSWYQQTPGQGLQFLFEYFSETQRNKGNFPGRFSGRQFSNSRSEMNVSTLELGDSALYLCASSLRQGAYEQYFGPGTRLTVT.

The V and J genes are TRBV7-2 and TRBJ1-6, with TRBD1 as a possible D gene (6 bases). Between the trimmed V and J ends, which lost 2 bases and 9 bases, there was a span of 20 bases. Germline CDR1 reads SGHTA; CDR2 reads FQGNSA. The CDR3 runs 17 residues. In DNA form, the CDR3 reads TGTGCCAGCAGCTTAACCCCCGTTTCTCAGGGGACTTCACCCCTCCACTTT. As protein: CASSLTPVSQGTSPLHF.

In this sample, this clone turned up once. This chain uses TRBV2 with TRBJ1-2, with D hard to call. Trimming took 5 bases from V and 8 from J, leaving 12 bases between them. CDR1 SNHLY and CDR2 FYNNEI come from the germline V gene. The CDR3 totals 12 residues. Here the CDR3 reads CASSPEAGGYTF. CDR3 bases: TGTGCCAGCAGTCCGGAGGCGGGGGGCTACACCTTC. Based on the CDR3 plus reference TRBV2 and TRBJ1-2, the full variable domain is EPEVTQTPSHQVTQMGQEVILRCVPISNHLYFYWYRQILGQKVEFLVSFYNNEISEKSEIFDDQFSVERPDGSNFTLKIRSTKLEDSAMYFCASSPEAGGYTFGSGTRLTVV.

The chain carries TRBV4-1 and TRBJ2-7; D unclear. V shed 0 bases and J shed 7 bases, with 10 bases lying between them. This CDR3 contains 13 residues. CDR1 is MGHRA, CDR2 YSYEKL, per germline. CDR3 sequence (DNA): TGCGCCAGCAGCCAAGAAGGAGTTCGGGAGCAGTACTTC. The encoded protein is CASSQEGVREQYF.

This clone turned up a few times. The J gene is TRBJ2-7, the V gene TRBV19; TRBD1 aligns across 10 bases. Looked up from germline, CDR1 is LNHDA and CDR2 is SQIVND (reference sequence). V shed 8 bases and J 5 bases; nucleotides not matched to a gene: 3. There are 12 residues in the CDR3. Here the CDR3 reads CASGTGVHEQYF. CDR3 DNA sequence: TGTGCCAGTGGGACAGGGGTGCACGAGCAGTACTTC.

The CDR3 region is CASSFAVMNTEAFF. The CDR3 nucleotides are TGCGCCAGCAGCTTTGCGGTTATGAACACTGAAGCTTTCTTT. This chain uses TRBV5-1 with TRBJ1-1, with unresolved D. The length of the CDR3 is 14 residues. In germline, CDR1 is SGHRS, CDR2 YFSETQ. V dropped 2 bases and J dropped 0 bases, with 8 bases sitting between them. Supplemented by reference TRBV5-1 and TRBJ1-1, the full variable domain reads KAGVTQTPRYLIKTRGQQVTLSCSPISGHRSVSWYQQTPGQGLQFLFEYFSETQRNKGNFPGRFSGRQFSNSRSEMNVSTLELGDSALYLCASSFAVMNTEAFFGQGTRLTVV.

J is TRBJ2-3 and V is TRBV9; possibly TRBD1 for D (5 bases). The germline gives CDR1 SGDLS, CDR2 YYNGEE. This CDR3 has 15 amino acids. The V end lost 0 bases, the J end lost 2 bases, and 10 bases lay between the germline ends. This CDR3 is CASSVGIGDTDTQYF. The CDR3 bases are TGTGCCAGCAGCGTAGGGATAGGGGACACAGATACGCAGTATTTT.

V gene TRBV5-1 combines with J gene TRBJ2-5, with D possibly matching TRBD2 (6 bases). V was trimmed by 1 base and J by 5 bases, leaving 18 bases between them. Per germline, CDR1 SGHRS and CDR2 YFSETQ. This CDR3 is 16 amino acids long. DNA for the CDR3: TGCGCCAGCAGCTTGACAGGAGAAGCGGGTGTGGAGACCCAGTACTTC. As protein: CASSLTGEAGVETQYF.

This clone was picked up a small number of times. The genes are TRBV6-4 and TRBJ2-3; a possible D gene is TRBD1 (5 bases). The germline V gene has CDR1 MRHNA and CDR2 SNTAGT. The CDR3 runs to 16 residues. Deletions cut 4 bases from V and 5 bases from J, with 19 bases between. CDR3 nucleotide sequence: TGTGCCAGCAGTGTAGAGTCAGGGTGGGGTCGAGATACGCAGTATTTT. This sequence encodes CASSVESGWGRDTQYF.